This TCR beta chain was profiled in a study of shared clonotypes between healthy human individuals. Sequenced by immunoSEQ multiplex PCR; TCRdb stores in-frame clones only, minus some. The profile shows around 2.1 million clones, approximately 95% of them singletons. Germline V CDR1 and CDR2: SGHNT, YYREEE (reference sequence). The CDR3 is 13 residues long. The ends lost 4 bases at V and 6 bases at J; junction bases unmatched: 4. About this clone: This sample also contains other DNA sequences that code for the same CDR3.

V and J are TRBV5-4 and TRBJ2-3; 8 bases agree with TRBD1. The sample comprised naive CD4+ T cells sorted from blood. Subset: CD45RA+ positively selected. The receptor's source is a man younger than 35 in good health. Written as DNA, the CDR3 is TGTGCCAGCAGCACTCAGGGGGCTGATACGCAGTATTTT. Its translation: CASSTQGADTQYF.